Listed below are T cell receptor beta chains from one sample, sequenced in a study of control samples from healthy donors and cancer patients. Here immunoSEQ multiplex PCR was the method, and the copy in TCRdb shows in-frame clones only, minus some. Here the sample spans approximately 100,000 clones, 70% to 90% being singletons. Sequenced sample: blood. These receptors were obtained from a woman aged 35 to 49 in good health. The CDR3 runs from the conserved cysteine through the conserved F or W.

CDR3 length: 17; V gene: TRBV12-5; J gene: TRBJ1-5; CDR3 protein: CASGLVPTDYSNQPQHF
CDR3 length: 13; V gene: TRBV6-5; J gene: TRBJ1-2; CDR3 protein: CASRPGQGYGYTF
CDR3 length: 16; V gene: TRBV9; J gene: TRBJ2-1; CDR3 protein: CASSLGLAGGGNEQFF
CDR3 length: 14; V gene: TRBV19; J gene: TRBJ1-1; CDR3 protein: CASRQGGSYTEAFF
CDR3 length: 13; V gene: TRBV18; J gene: TRBJ2-7; CDR3 protein: CASSPSGPYEQYF
CDR3 length: 14; V gene: TRBV19; J gene: TRBJ2-5; CDR3 protein: CASSSTGRKETQYF
CDR3 length: 17; V gene: TRBV10-2; J gene: TRBJ2-1; CDR3 protein: CASSVPIIRTGDNEQFF
CDR3 length: 15; V gene: TRBV9; J gene: TRBJ2-2; CDR3 protein: CASSVDPGASGELFF
CDR3 length: 13; V gene: TRBV12-5; J gene: TRBJ2-2; CDR3 protein: CASGLFPTGELFF
CDR3 length: 13; V gene: TRBV6-5; J gene: TRBJ2-5; CDR3 protein: CASSYVGGGTQYF
CDR3 length: 13; V gene: TRBV7-2; J gene: TRBJ1-1; CDR3 protein: CASSGDPNTEAFF
CDR3 length: 16; V gene: TRBV4-3; J gene: TRBJ2-3; CDR3 protein: CASSQAFTGATDTQYF
CDR3 length: 15; V gene: TRBV13; J gene: TRBJ1-6; CDR3 protein: CASSFSGTVNSPLHF
CDR3 length: 13; V gene: TRBV7-2; J gene: TRBJ1-2; CDR3 protein: CASSLGGSAGYTF
CDR3 length: 15; V gene: TRBV30; J gene: TRBJ2-5; CDR3 protein: CAWSGRTGRGETQYF
CDR3 length: 19; V gene: TRBV7-8; J gene: TRBJ2-7; CDR3 protein: CASSFFRFRSGQGPYEQYF
CDR3 length: 12; V gene: TRBV2; J gene: TRBJ1-2; CDR3 protein: CASSETDRGRTF
CDR3 length: 12; V gene: TRBV3-1/TRBV3-2; J gene: TRBJ1-1; CDR3 protein: CASSRGNTEAFF
CDR3 length: 16; V gene: TRBV12-5; J gene: TRBJ2-1; CDR3 protein: CASGSNPGPRWDEQFF
CDR3 length: 15; V gene: TRBV5-6; J gene: TRBJ2-7; CDR3 protein: CASSLGGPYSYEQYF
CDR3 length: 15; V gene: TRBV5-1; J gene: TRBJ2-3; CDR3 protein: CASSPAGRVGDTQYF
CDR3 length: 12; V gene: TRBV21-1; J gene: TRBJ1-1; CDR3 protein: CASGTGNTEAFF
CDR3 length: 12; V gene: TRBV30; J gene: TRBJ2-3; CDR3 protein: CAWGTNTDTQYF
CDR3 length: 13; V gene: TRBV11-1; J gene: TRBJ2-7; CDR3 protein: CASSLEGVGEQYF
CDR3 length: 19; V gene: TRBV9; J gene: TRBJ1-3; CDR3 protein: CASSPRSPPVERPGNTIYF
CDR3 length: 14; V gene: TRBV30; J gene: TRBJ2-2; CDR3 protein: CAWSRAMNTGELFF
CDR3 length: 15; V gene: TRBV6-6; J gene: TRBJ2-2; CDR3 protein: CASRPRAQGTGELFF
CDR3 length: 14; V gene: TRBV7-2; J gene: TRBJ1-5; CDR3 protein: CASSLQGRNQPQHF
CDR3 length: 13; V gene: TRBV11-3; J gene: TRBJ1-1; CDR3 protein: CASSTEGDTEAFF
CDR3 length: 12; V gene: TRBV19; J gene: TRBJ2-2; CDR3 protein: CASSNRTGELFF
CDR3 length: 13; V gene: TRBV5-1; J gene: TRBJ2-7; CDR3 protein: CARYMDAIKEQYF
CDR3 length: 11; V gene: TRBV21-1; J gene: TRBJ2-2; CDR3 protein: CASSRGGELFF
CDR3 length: 16; V gene: TRBV5-1; J gene: TRBJ2-3; CDR3 protein: CASSNRDRGGTDTQYF
CDR3 length: 13; V gene: TRBV7-9; J gene: TRBJ1-2; CDR3 protein: CASSGGTSDGYTF
CDR3 length: 15; V gene: TRBV11-3; J gene: TRBJ1-3; CDR3 protein: CASSLYGRSGNTIYF
CDR3 length: 13; V gene: TRBV7-9; J gene: TRBJ1-3; CDR3 protein: CASSPPGANTIYF
CDR3 length: 13; V gene: TRBV12-3/TRBV12-4; J gene: TRBJ2-3; CDR3 protein: CASRLGSTDTQYF
CDR3 length: 16; V gene: TRBV13; J gene: TRBJ2-2; CDR3 protein: CASSSARDRDVGELFF
CDR3 length: 14; V gene: TRBV18; J gene: TRBJ2-1; CDR3 protein: CASSPLPEYNEQFF
CDR3 length: 14; V gene: TRBV19; J gene: TRBJ1-1; CDR3 protein: CASSMTGMNTEAFF
CDR3 length: 15; V gene: TRBV5-1; J gene: TRBJ1-1; CDR3 protein: CASSLLGHLNTEAFF
CDR3 length: 16; V gene: TRBV20-1; J gene: TRBJ1-6; CDR3 protein: CSASPGALTYNSPLHF
CDR3 length: 16; V gene: TRBV7-8; J gene: TRBJ1-2; CDR3 protein: CASSRQQGEFSGGYTF
CDR3 length: 16; V gene: TRBV6-2/TRBV6-3; J gene: TRBJ1-2; CDR3 protein: CASSPGRGYSNYGYTF
CDR3 length: 14; V gene: TRBV18; J gene: TRBJ2-2; CDR3 protein: CASSADANTGELFF
CDR3 length: 14; V gene: TRBV27; J gene: TRBJ2-1; CDR3 protein: CASTLGLGVGEQFF
CDR3 length: 15; V gene: TRBV11-3; J gene: TRBJ2-1; CDR3 protein: CASSPVPTSLNEQFF
CDR3 length: 14; V gene: TRBV10-3; J gene: TRBJ2-7; CDR3 protein: CAISFSGGAYEQYF
CDR3 length: 14; V gene: TRBV9; J gene: TRBJ1-6; CDR3 protein: CASSARQAESPLHF
CDR3 length: 13; V gene: TRBV6-5; J gene: TRBJ1-2; CDR3 protein: CASRRTGGGGYTF
CDR3 length: 14; V gene: TRBV2; J gene: TRBJ1-1; CDR3 protein: CASSEWQGGTEAFF
CDR3 length: 13; V gene: TRBV14; J gene: TRBJ1-6; CDR3 protein: CASSPGGNSPLHF
CDR3 length: 15; V gene: TRBV6-6; J gene: TRBJ2-2; CDR3 protein: CASSLDSENTGELFF